The rows below give T cell receptor beta chains drawn from one sample of a study of blood T cells in healthy people across ages. TCRdb redid the calling of the 5' RACE reads with MiXCR, one entry per CDR3 protein. Here the sample spans 1.5 million to 2 million distinct CDR3 sequences, more than 35% being singletons. The sequencing input was blood. These receptors came from a human donor in good health. Each CDR3 is given with its conserved first and last residue. A D gene is named only where the DNA matches it firmly. A row's size may be missing; if present it is once, few, many or a size class.

abundance	d_gene	len	v_gene	j_gene	CDR3aa	CDR3nt
few	TRBD2	18	TRBV4-2	TRBJ2-5	CASSQDGLAGHKAETQYF	TGTGCCAGCAGCCAAGATGGGCTAGCGGGTCACAAAGCAGAGACCCAGTACTTC
few	TRBD1	14	TRBV6-1	TRBJ1-2	CATEFGQGDSGYTF	TGTGCCACTGAGTTTGGACAGGGGGACTCTGGCTACACCTTC
-	-	13	TRBV4-1	TRBJ1-2	CASSQENNYGYTF	TGCGCCAGCAGCCAAGAAAACAACTATGGCTACACCTTC
-	TRBD1	13	TRBV5-1	TRBJ2-7	CASRESGGYEQYF	TGCGCCAGCAGGGAATCAGGGGGCTACGAGCAGTACTTC
few	-	16	TRBV12-3/TRBV12-4	TRBJ1-3	CASSLKLASSGNTIYF	TGTGCCAGCAGTTTAAAGTTAGCCTCCTCTGGAAACACCATATATTTT
-	TRBD1	16	TRBV18	TRBJ1-1	CASSPTRQGSNTEAFF	TGTGCCAGCTCACCAACCAGACAGGGGTCGAACACTGAAGCTTTCTTT
few	-	14	TRBV7-8	TRBJ2-5	CASSLDLVRETQYF	TGTGCCAGCAGCTTAGATCTGGTCAGGGAGACCCAGTACTTC
-	-	16	TRBV29-1	TRBJ1-5	CSVVEYGSESNQPQHF	TGCAGCGTTGTGGAGTACGGGTCAGAAAGCAATCAGCCCCAGCATTTT
-	-	14	TRBV30	TRBJ1-4	CAWNTAGSNEKLFF	TGTGCCTGGAATACCGCGGGTTCAAATGAAAAACTGTTTTTT
few	-	13	TRBV4-1	TRBJ1-1	CASSLLGGGEAFF	TGCGCCAGCAGCCTCCTGGGCGGGGGTGAAGCTTTCTTT
-	-	15	TRBV4-2	TRBJ2-1	CASSQDTFSYNEQFF	TGTGCCAGCAGCCAGGATACATTCTCCTACAATGAGCAGTTCTTC
-	-	14	TRBV29-1	TRBJ2-7	CSVRIRGRTYEQYF	TGCAGCGTCCGAATTAGGGGGAGGACCTACGAGCAGTACTTC
few	TRBD1	15	TRBV10-3	TRBJ1-1	CAISDGGTGATEAFF	TGTGCCATCAGTGACGGCGGGACAGGGGCCACTGAAGCTTTCTTT
-	-	15	TRBV7-2	TRBJ2-7	CASSPRGLGSAEQYF	TGTGCCAGCAGCCCTCGGGGTCTAGGCAGCGCCGAGCAGTACTTC
few	-	15	TRBV6-5	TRBJ2-5	CASSPWRGGQETQYF	TGTGCCAGCAGTCCCTGGCGGGGCGGCCAAGAGACCCAGTACTTC
-	-	13	TRBV20-1	TRBJ1-5	CSARASGGQPQHF	TGCAGTGCTAGAGCCTCGGGAGGTCAGCCCCAGCATTTT
few	TRBD1	17	TRBV5-1	TRBJ1-2	CASSPLDRGIANYGYTF	TGCGCCAGCAGCCCCCTGGACAGGGGTATAGCTAACTATGGCTACACCTTC
-	-	14	TRBV5-5	TRBJ1-1	CASSPGGAPTEAFF	TGTGCCAGCAGCCCCGGGGGGGCGCCGACTGAAGCTTTCTTT
-	-	16	TRBV7-2	TRBJ1-3	CASSLAGVISGNTIYF	TGTGCCAGCAGCTTAGCGGGGGTAATCTCTGGAAACACCATATATTTT
few	-	13	TRBV20-1	TRBJ2-7	CSARDRRVSEQYF	TGCAGTGCTAGAGATCGCAGGGTGAGCGAGCAGTACTTC
-	-	14	TRBV13	TRBJ1-1	CASSLSGLGTEAFF	TGTGCCAGCAGCTTATCGGGTCTTGGCACTGAAGCTTTCTTT
-	-	18	TRBV4-1	TRBJ1-5	CASSQDNRHDYSNQPQHF	TGCGCCAGCAGCCAAGATAATAGGCATGACTATAGCAATCAGCCCCAGCATTTT
-	TRBD2	16	TRBV7-9	TRBJ2-3	CASSRAPGGSTDTQYF	TGTGCCAGCAGCCGCGCCCCGGGAGGTAGCACAGATACGCAGTATTTT
-	-	13	TRBV14	TRBJ1-1	CASSQVVYTEAFF	TGTGCCAGCAGCCAAGTTGTCTACACTGAAGCTTTCTTT
few	-	14	TRBV7-2	TRBJ1-2	CASSLVQGDYGYTF	TGTGCCAGCAGCTTAGTACAGGGCGACTATGGCTACACCTTC
-	-	14	TRBV20-1	TRBJ1-4	CSARDGGANEKLFF	TGCAGTGCTAGAGACGGGGGGGCTAATGAAAAACTGTTTTTT
few	-	16	TRBV6-2/TRBV6-3	TRBJ2-7	CASSYPWRQRTNEQYF	TGTGCCAGCAGTTACCCTTGGCGGCAAAGAACTAATGAGCAGTACTTC
-	-	18	TRBV4-2	TRBJ2-7	CASSQDQLGRSPNNEQYF	TGTGCCAGCAGCCAAGACCAGCTCGGACGGAGTCCTAACAACGAGCAGTACTTC
-	-	14	TRBV5-5	TRBJ2-5	CASTRAGGQETQYF	TGTGCCAGCACTCGGGCTGGGGGGCAAGAGACCCAGTACTTC
few	-	13	TRBV14	TRBJ2-1	CASSHGRFNEQFF	TGTGCCAGCAGCCACGGACGGTTCAATGAGCAGTTCTTC
-	-	13	TRBV5-1	TRBJ1-2	CVSSLGADYGYTF	TGCGTCAGCAGTTTGGGCGCCGACTATGGCTACACCTTC
few	TRBD1	14	TRBV6-1	TRBJ2-7	CASRGRGQIDEQYF	TGTGCCAGCAGAGGCAGGGGGCAAATCGACGAGCAGTACTTC
-	TRBD2	15	TRBV7-8	TRBJ2-1	CASSFAGGANNEQFF	TGTGCCAGCAGCTTTGCGGGGGGGGCCAACAATGAGCAGTTCTTC
few	-	15	TRBV12-3/TRBV12-4	TRBJ1-2	CASSLKYWRGNGYTF	TGTGCCAGCAGTTTGAAGTATTGGCGGGGAAATGGCTACACCTTC
few	-	12	TRBV6-5	TRBJ1-1	CASSYQGEVAFF	TGTGCCAGCAGTTACCAGGGCGAAGTAGCTTTCTTT
many	-	13	TRBV29-1	TRBJ2-5	CSVESNQAETQYF	TGCAGCGTTGAATCCAACCAAGCGGAGACCCAGTACTTC
few	-	14	TRBV29-1	TRBJ2-2	CSVGKGVDTGELFF	TGCAGCGTTGGTAAGGGGGTCGACACCGGGGAGCTGTTTTTT
-	-	14	TRBV15	TRBJ1-1	CATSGLRKNTEAFF	TGTGCCACCAGCGGACTCAGGAAGAACACTGAAGCTTTCTTT
few	-	14	TRBV7-9	TRBJ2-1	CASSPGTPDDEQFF	TGTGCCAGCAGCCCCGGGACGCCTGATGATGAGCAGTTCTTC
-	TRBD2	15	TRBV5-1	TRBJ2-1	CASRPNLAATNEQFF	TGCGCCAGCAGGCCAAATCTAGCGGCGACTAATGAGCAGTTCTTC